This TCR beta chain stems from a study of OX40 agonist ivuxolimab in advanced cancers. At the level of the study: An agonistic human IgG2 monoclonal antibody against OX40 (CD134) was given. Past anti-PD-1, anti-PD-L1 or anti-CTLA-4 therapy was accepted, and 40% had received some. Three patients responded partially, comprising one with hepatocellular carcinoma and two with cutaneous melanoma.

TCRdb keeps only in-frame clones here, not all; method: immunoSEQ multiplex PCR. There are 70,000 to 95,000 clones in the sample; around 83% occur only once, and roughly 0.77% lies in the top ten. Study-wide results and caveats: Expanded clones were, on average, more numerous among CD8+ T cells than CD4+.

The V and J ends lost 2 bases and 5 bases respectively, with 7 bases between them. CDR3 length: 13 amino acids. In germline, CDR1 is SGHTA, CDR2 FQGNSA. In this sample, this clone turned up once. Its antigen remains unknown. The sequence was obtained from an adult with an advanced solid tumor such as melanoma, head and neck, liver or kidney cancer. This specimen consisted of CD4+ or CD8+ T cells sorted from blood, obtained in a trial of the OX40 agonist ivuxolimab. The genes are TRBV7-2 and TRBJ2-1; D remains unclear. The CDR3 nucleotides read TGTGCCAGCAGCTTACACCGAGACAATGAGCAGTTCTTC. Protein: CASSLHRDNEQFF.